The present TCR beta chain was sequenced within a study of beta chain features in type 1 diabetes. Across the whole study: Comparable age, gender and cell yields were observed in patients relative to healthy donors. There were 95 million to 110 million sorted cells examined across all samples.

What was sequenced were expressed TCRB transcripts, since all of the isolated RNA had been reverse transcribed. Sequencing used immunoSEQ multiplex PCR; TCRdb keeps in-frame clones, though not all of them. The table records roughly 350,000 clones, roughly 9.6% of them present only once. V gave up 2 bases and J gave up 2 bases; unmatched junction bases: 3. Germline values: CDR1 SGDLS, CDR2 YYNGEE. The length of the CDR3 is 14 residues. Each of the CD4+ naive, central memory, regulatory and stem cell-like memory populations was sorted via CD45RO/CCR7/CD25/CD127/CD95/CD27. This sequence originates from a young woman in good health. The chain uses TRBV9 and TRBJ1-1; 7 nucleotides agree with TRBD1. Source material: naive CD4+ T cells from blood. CDR3 DNA: TGTGCCAGCAGCGTTACAGGGGTTAACACTGAAGCTTTCTTT. Amino acid sequence: CASSVTGVNTEAFF.